Listed here are 22 T cell receptor beta chains from one sample, sequenced in a study of T-cell memory formation after mild COVID-19. Each CDR3 protein is one row after TCRdb ran MiXCR on the 5' RACE reads. The data contain fewer than 450,000 distinct CDR3 sequences, more than 20% of them singletons. Sequencing was performed on PBMCs or a T cell subset sorted from them (not recorded which). The source of these receptors is an adult woman who had mild COVID-19 (a few samples of this study predate the infection). Cell type and time point are not known.

The CDR3: CATLDNSYEQYF. The CDR3, as DNA: TGTGCCACCCTGGACAATTCCTACGAGCAGTACTTC. The gene calls are TRBV10-3 and TRBJ2-7, with TRBD1 as a possible D gene (5 bases). This CDR3 spans 12 amino acids. Trimming stripped 10 bases from V and 1 base from J, with 11 bases between. Germline V gene lookup returns CDR1 ENHRY and CDR2 SYGVKD.

This clonotype was seen a few times. V is TRBV7-9 and J is TRBJ1-1; 7 bases align to TRBD1. Germline values: CDR1 SEHNR, CDR2 FQNEAQ (reference sequence). The CDR3 contains 15 residues. Losses at the gene ends were 1 base for V and 0 bases for J; bases not matched to a gene: 2. The CDR3, as DNA: TGTGCCAGCAGCTTAGGGACAGGACTGAACACTGAAGCTTTCTTT. Its protein is CASSLGTGLNTEAFF.

This clonotype has a count of ten or more. Mismatch with germline at one junction end may stem from a read error. The chain carries TRBV5-1 and TRBJ2-2; no reliable D call. The CDR3 is 12 amino acids. Germline loops: CDR1 SGHRS, CDR2 YFSETQ. The CDR3 DNA reads TGTGCCAGCAGTTTCGGTTCCGGGGAGCTGTTTTTT. The encoded protein is CASSFGSGELFF.

The chain couples TRBV5-1 to TRBJ2-3; D is unclear. This CDR3 spans 13 amino acids. Germline assignment: CDR1 SGHRS and CDR2 YFSETQ. V was pared by 0 bases and J by 8 bases, with 10 bases between. The CDR3 DNA reads as TGCGCCAGCAGCTTGGTAATAGAAGGTACGCAGTATTTT. Translating it yields CASSLVIEGTQYF.

The sample holds a few counts of this clonotype. The chain links TRBV12-3 or TRBV12-4 to TRBJ1-4, with D uncertain. Trimming cost V 5 bases and J 6 bases, with 22 bases left between them. The CDR3 sequence is 17 residues long. CDR3 sequence (DNA): TGTGCCAGCAGTCCGACGCGAATAGGGAACTCATATGAAAAACTGTTTTTT. Translating it yields CASSPTRIGNSYEKLFF.

This sequence joins TRBV7-3 and TRBJ1-1, with D unclear. Per germline, CDR1 SGHTA and CDR2 FQGTGA. Deletions cut 4 bases from V and 1 base from J, with 7 bases between. There are 13 residues in the CDR3. The CDR3 DNA follows: TGTGCCAGCAGCTCATATCCGAACACTGAAGCTTTCTTT. Translation gives CASSSYPNTEAFF.

This clonotype occurred many times. This chain uses TRBV4-2 with TRBJ2-3; 7 positions match TRBD2. The CDR3 is 14 amino acids. V lost 0 bases, J lost 11 bases, and 8 bases stayed unmatched. Per germline, CDR1 LGHNA and CDR2 YNFKEQ. The CDR3 spells CASSQDREVPGQYF. As DNA, the CDR3 is TGTGCCAGCAGCCAAGACCGGGAGGTGCCCGGGCAGTATTTT.

CDR3 protein: CASSPHRTVGYTF. CDR3 in DNA: TGTGCCAGCAGCCCACACCGGACCGTGGGCTACACCTTC. This sequence joins TRBV5-8 and TRBJ1-2; unclear D gene. The V end was cut by 4 bases, the J end by 8 bases, with 15 bases between. The CDR3 loop spans 13 amino acids. In germline, CDR1 is SGHTS, CDR2 YDEGEE.

This clonotype was seen only a few times. This chain links TRBV30 with TRBJ2-3; 7 nucleotides align to TRBD1. The ends lost 1 base at V and 5 bases at J; junction bases unmatched: 9. The germline gives CDR1 GTSNPN, CDR2 SVGIG (reference sequence). The CDR3 runs 15 residues. The CDR3 here is CAWSGVTGSRDTQYF. CDR3 nucleotides: TGTGCCTGGAGTGGTGTGACAGGGTCCCGAGATACGCAGTATTTT.

This clonotype was detected a few times. The chain combines TRBV18 with TRBJ1-2; 7 bases match TRBD1. V was clipped by 6 bases and J by 8 bases; unmatched bases: 12. The CDR3 runs to 14 residues. CDR1 is KGHSH and CDR2 is LQKENI in the germline V gene. In DNA, the CDR3 is TGTGCCAGCTCCGAAGGGACAGTCTCTGCAGGCTACACCTTC. This encodes CASSEGTVSAGYTF.

The V call is TRBV6-6, the J call TRBJ2-3; possibly TRBD1 or TRBD2 for D (6 bases each). Germline V gene data show CDR1 as MNHNY and CDR2 as SVGAGI (reference sequence). CDR3 length: 20 residues. With 3 bases removed from V and 3 bases from J, the gap between germline ends came to 28 bases. In DNA form, the CDR3 reads TGTGCCAGCAGTTATCCGACTTCTGTGGCAGGGGAGGTTTGGACAGATACGCAGTATTTT. This encodes CASSYPTSVAGEVWTDTQYF.

This sequence joins TRBV4-1 and TRBJ2-7; D possibly corresponds to TRBD2 (6 bases). Trimming took 0 bases from V and 12 from J, leaving 15 bases between them. The germline CDR1 and CDR2 sequences are MGHRA and YSYEKL. This CDR3 is 13 amino acids long. CDR3 sequence: CASSQEQAGQRYF. Here the CDR3 DNA reads TGCGCCAGCAGCCAAGAACAGGCGGGGCAAAGGTACTTC.

The V and J genes are TRBV6-2 or TRBV6-3 and TRBJ1-5; D call uncertain. V shed 6 bases and J shed 5 bases, with 5 bases lying between them. The CDR3 has 11 amino acids. Germline assignment: CDR1 MNHEY and CDR2 SVGEGT. The CDR3 reads CASRDHQPQHF. DNA of the CDR3: TGTGCCAGCAGAGACCATCAGCCCCAGCATTTT.

This clonotype has more than one count but fewer than ten. J is TRBJ1-4 and V is TRBV6-1; unclear D gene. The V end lost 8 bases, the J end lost 3 bases, and 10 bases lay between the germline ends. This CDR3 region has 13 residues. Looked up from germline, CDR1 is MNHNS and CDR2 is SASEGT. CDR3 coding DNA: TGTGCCAGCGAGCGAAAATCTAATGAAAAACTGTTTTTT. It encodes CASERKSNEKLFF.

This clonotype was picked up a small number of times. This chain links TRBV24-1 with TRBJ2-1; 8 nucleotides line up with TRBD1. The length of the CDR3 is 16 residues. CDR1 is KGHDR, CDR2 SFDVKD, per germline. Trimming took 3 bases from V and 4 from J; bases not matched to a gene: 7. In DNA, the CDR3 is TGTGCCACCAGTGATGCCACGGACAGGGCTTACAATGAGCAGTTCTTC. Its translation: CATSDATDRAYNEQFF.

This clonotype was counted between two and nine times. This sequence joins TRBV2 and TRBJ2-1; 10 nucleotides agree with TRBD2. V gave up 10 bases and J gave up 1 base; unmatched junction bases: 7. This CDR3 comprises 15 residues. Germline CDR1 is SNHLY and CDR2 is FYNNEI. CDR3 residues: CATAELAGSYNEQFF. CDR3 sequence (DNA): TGTGCCACCGCTGAACTAGCGGGGTCCTACAATGAGCAGTTCTTC.

This clonotype occurred many times. The chain links TRBV5-1 to TRBJ2-5; 12 nucleotides line up with TRBD2. J was trimmed by 0 bases and V by 3 bases; bases with no gene match: 3. Germline CDR1 reads SGHRS; CDR2 reads YFSETQ. The CDR3 is 16 amino acids. In DNA, the CDR3 is TGCGCCAGCAGCTGGAGACTAGCGGGGGACCAAGAGACCCAGTACTTC. Translated: CASSWRLAGDQETQYF.

V is TRBV29-1 and J is TRBJ2-6, with 9 bases that match TRBD1. V lost 7 bases to trimming and J lost 1 base; unmatched junction nucleotides: 8. The V gene's germline CDR1 is SQVTM and CDR2 ANQGSEA. The CDR3 totals 16 residues. The CDR3 nucleotides are TGCAGCGCTGCGGGACAGGGTGTTTCTGGGGCCAACGTCCTGACTTTC. This sequence encodes CSAAGQGVSGANVLTF.

This clonotype was counted a few times. The CDR3 coding sequence is TGTGCCACCACAAGTGACAGGGAGGAGACCCAGTACTTC. Translated: CATTSDREETQYF. The gene calls are TRBV24-1 and TRBJ2-5; 7 nucleotides align to TRBD1. Unmatched junction bases numbered 7, after V lost 8 bases and J lost 5 bases. The CDR3 is 13 amino acids. CDR1 and CDR2 (germline): KGHDR, SFDVKD.

V gene TRBV20-1 combines with J gene TRBJ1-2; 7 nucleotides line up with TRBD1. V lost 1 base and J lost 8; bases outside the gene matches: 4. From germline, CDR1 is DFQATT and CDR2 SNEGSKA (reference sequence). The CDR3 is made up of 12 amino acids. The chain's CDR3 is CSARVPGGGYTF. The CDR3 DNA follows: TGCAGTGCTAGAGTGCCAGGGGGGGGCTACACCTTC.

Only a few counts were recorded for this clonotype. This chain connects TRBV4-1 to TRBJ1-1; 7 bases are a match to TRBD1. The CDR3 extends over 15 amino acids. Germline V gene sequence: CDR1 MGHRA, CDR2 YSYEKL. With V trimmed by 3 bases and J by 0 bases, 4 bases remained unmatched. CDR3 region: CASSQGDSLNTEAFF. The CDR3 coding sequence is TGCGCCAGCAGCCAGGGGGACAGCCTGAACACTGAAGCTTTCTTT.

This clonotype was detected a few times. J is TRBJ1-1 and V is TRBV5-4; D remains ambiguous. This CDR3 has 13 residues. V was cut by 4 bases and J by 5 bases, with 12 bases left in between. The germline V gene has CDR1 SGHNT and CDR2 YYREEE (reference sequence). The CDR3 sequence: CASSPQLKTEAFF. The CDR3 DNA reads TGTGCCAGCAGCCCTCAGCTAAAGACTGAAGCTTTCTTT.